The 28 T cell receptor beta chains below were found in one sample sequenced in a study of blood T cell repertoires in COVID-19 (TCRdb year 2020). The library was produced with the immunoSEQ multiplex PCR assay. TCRdb re-hosts the immuneACCESS table, in-frame sequences only. Its copies lack some clones; in the studies checked, an unresolved V gene accounts for under half of them, and the cause for the rest is not known. Recorded for this sample are some 150,000 clones; approximately 82% of them occurred a single time. The ten largest account for 9.8% of the sample. The sequenced sample consisted of peripheral blood. All receptors derive from a woman aged 45-65 years with acute or convalescent COVID-19.

The DNA for the CDR3 is TGTGCCAGCAGTGCGGGCAGCGGCAATTCACCCCTCCACTTT. As protein: CASSAGSGNSPLHF. The chain combines TRBV2 with TRBJ1-6; no reliable D call. The CDR3 has 14 amino acids. The V end lost 4 bases, the J end lost 7 bases, and 11 bases lay between the germline ends. Germline V gene sequence: CDR1 SNHLY, CDR2 FYNNEI. Looking up the rest from reference TRBV2 and TRBJ1-6 gives the full variable domain: EPEVTQTPSHQVTQMGQEVILRCVPISNHLYFYWYRQILGQKVEFLVSFYNNEISEKSEIFDDQFSVERPDGSNFTLKIRSTKLEDSAMYFCASSAGSGNSPLHFGNGTRLTVT.

The rearrangement joins TRBV11-2 to TRBJ1-1; maybe TRBD1 (5 bases). Germline loops: CDR1 SGHAT, CDR2 FQNNGV. V was cut by 1 base and J by 3 bases, with 6 bases left in between. The CDR3 contains 13 residues. CDR3 loop: CASSLGQHTEAFF. As DNA, the CDR3 is TGTGCCAGCAGCTTAGGACAGCACACTGAAGCTTTCTTT.

J is TRBJ2-1 and V is TRBV10-3; TRBD1 matches at 10 bases. Germline trimming cut 2 bases from V and 8 bases from J; bases unmatched to any gene: 9. The germline V gene encodes CDR1 ENHRY and CDR2 SYGVKD. The CDR3 is 16 amino acids. The CDR3 loop reads CAISEVGGQGSDEQFF. The CDR3 DNA is TGTGCCATCAGTGAGGTAGGGGGACAGGGGTCGGATGAGCAGTTCTTC.

This clone was observed a handful of times. This chain links TRBV18 with TRBJ1-5, with 8 nucleotides matching TRBD1. V lost 5 bases and J lost 7; bases outside the gene matches: 13. The CDR3 runs 16 residues. Germline lookup yields CDR1 KGHSH and CDR2 LQKENI. CDR3 region: CASSVSPGGRTQPQHF. The CDR3 DNA is TGTGCCAGCTCAGTATCGCCAGGGGGCCGGACCCAGCCCCAGCATTTT. Full variable domain (remainder filled in from reference TRBV18 and TRBJ1-5): NAGVMQNPRHLVRRRGQEARLRCSPMKGHSHVYWYRQLPEEGLKFMVYLQKENIIDESGMPKERFSAEFPKEGPSILRIQQVVRGDSAAYFCASSVSPGGRTQPQHFGDGTRLSIL.

This chain links TRBV9 with TRBJ1-5; perhaps TRBD1 as D (5 bases). Germline-derived CDR1 and CDR2 are SGDLS and YYNGEE. The V end lost 7 bases, the J end lost 4 bases, and 15 bases lay between the germline ends. The CDR3 totals 14 residues. Written as DNA, the CDR3 is TGTGCCAGCCATACGGGGGACCCGAATCAGCCCCAGCATTTT. It specifies CASHTGDPNQPQHF.

The genes are TRBV6-5 and TRBJ1-2; possibly TRBD1 for D (5 bases). V was pared by 5 bases and J by 8 bases, with 12 bases between. The V gene's germline CDR1 is MNHEY and CDR2 SVGAGI. There are 12 residues in the CDR3. CDR3 residues: CASSQPGGGYTF. The CDR3 DNA reads as TGTGCCAGCAGTCAGCCGGGGGGAGGCTACACCTTC.

Only a few counts were recorded for this clone. The V call is TRBV10-3, the J call TRBJ2-5; D might be TRBD2 (5 bases). Deletions cut 3 bases from V and 3 bases from J, with 17 bases between. Germline-derived CDR1 and CDR2 are ENHRY and SYGVKD. This CDR3 is built from 16 residues. The CDR3 coding sequence is TGTGCCATCAGTGACCCGGGATTAGAGGGTGAAGAGACCCAGTACTTC. Its translation: CAISDPGLEGEETQYF.

The chain joins TRBV19 to TRBJ1-5, with D unclear. V was pared by 3 bases and J by 1 base, with 13 bases between. This CDR3 has 16 residues. Germline CDR1 LNHDA, CDR2 SQIVND (reference sequence). This chain's CDR3 is CASSISKARSNQPQHF. The CDR3 DNA follows: TGTGCCAGTAGTATTTCAAAGGCCAGGAGCAATCAGCCCCAGCATTTT.

This clone came up a few times. J is TRBJ1-4 and V is TRBV19; possibly TRBD1 for D (5 bases). The CDR3 contains 15 residues. V lost 5 bases and J lost 8, with 18 bases in between. CDR1 LNHDA and CDR2 SQIVND come from the germline V gene (reference sequence). The CDR3 reads CASSGTGTKGEKLFF. CDR3 DNA sequence: TGTGCCAGTAGTGGTACAGGAACCAAGGGGGAAAAACTGTTTTTT.

The rearrangement links TRBV28 to TRBJ2-3, with D possibly being TRBD1 (5 bases). This CDR3 is built from 15 residues. Germline V gives CDR1 MDHEN, CDR2 SYDVKM. V was clipped by 2 bases and J by 3 bases, with 12 bases between them. CDR3 residues: CASSLMGRRTDTQYF. DNA for the CDR3: TGTGCCAGCAGTTTAATGGGGCGGCGAACAGATACGCAGTATTTT.

The rearrangement joins TRBV4-3 to TRBJ1-2; TRBD1 matches 7 bases. Losses at the gene ends were 0 bases for V and 4 bases for J; bases not matched to a gene: 11. The V gene's germline CDR1 is LGHNA and CDR2 YSLEER. The CDR3 covers 17 residues. The CDR3 spells CASSQELVNRGSYGYTF. The CDR3 DNA is TGCGCCAGCAGCCAAGAGTTGGTGAACAGGGGCTCCTATGGCTACACCTTC.

DNA for the CDR3: TGTGCCAGCAGCCTTCGGGACAGGGCGAGGGGAGAGCAGTACTTC. This codes for CASSLRDRARGEQYF. This sequence joins TRBV7-2 and TRBJ2-7; 9 bases align to TRBD1. With 5 bases clipped from V and 7 bases from J, the junction kept 12 bases outside the gene matches. The CDR3 is 15 amino acids. Per the germline V gene, CDR1 is SGHTA and CDR2 is FQGNSA.

J is TRBJ2-1 and V is TRBV6-2 or TRBV6-3; a possible D gene is TRBD2 (5 bases). Germline assignment: CDR1 MNHEY and CDR2 SVGEGT. V lost 0 bases and J 4 bases, leaving 22 bases between the germline ends. This CDR3 has 19 residues. CDR3 coding DNA: TGTGCCAGCAGTTACTCGATTGGCGAGCGCGGGCGAGTATACAATGAGCAGTTCTTC. Residues: CASSYSIGERGRVYNEQFF.

The V and J genes are TRBV5-1 and TRBJ1-1; TRBD1 aligns across 8 bases. The CDR3 totals 15 residues. The junction had 10 bases not matched to a gene; V was cut back by 4 bases and J by 5 bases. Germline V lookup: CDR1 SGHRS, CDR2 YFSETQ. For the CDR3, the DNA is TGCGCCAGCAGCGCTGACAGGGGAGGAGAAACTGAAGCTTTCTTT. Translating it yields CASSADRGGETEAFF.

The chain couples TRBV6-5 to TRBJ2-7; 8 bases are shared with TRBD1. The CDR3 extends over 14 amino acids. V was pared by 8 bases and J by 3 bases, with 9 bases of the junction left unmatched. The germline V gene has CDR1 MNHEY and CDR2 SVGAGI. The CDR3 sequence: CASYDRGNSYEQYF. The CDR3 DNA sequence: TGTGCCAGCTATGACAGGGGTAATAGCTACGAGCAGTACTTC.

This clone was observed a single time. The chain carries TRBV6-2 or TRBV6-3 and TRBJ2-7; 10 nucleotides align to TRBD1. The CDR3 is 13 amino acids. CDR1 is MNHEY, CDR2 SVGEGT, per germline. With 5 bases clipped from V and 5 bases from J, the junction kept 3 bases outside the gene matches. The CDR3 DNA reads TGTGCCAGCAGTGGACAGGGGGATAACGAGCAGTACTTC. Its protein product is CASSGQGDNEQYF.

This clone has a handful of counts. This chain joins TRBV4-3 and TRBJ1-1; a weak D match, TRBD1 (6 bases). CDR3 length equals 16 residues. The V end was cut by 0 bases, the J end by 7 bases, with 18 bases between. Germline-derived CDR1 and CDR2 are LGHNA and YSLEER. In nucleotides, the CDR3 is TGCGCCAGCAGCCAAGAATTCGACAGGAGAGACTTTGAAGCTTTCTTT. It specifies CASSQEFDRRDFEAFF.

This clone was observed a few times. The chain is built from TRBV27 and TRBJ2-2, with TRBD2 identical over 7 bases. The length of the CDR3 is 14 residues. Germline-derived CDR1 and CDR2 are MNHEY and SMNVEV (reference sequence). V gave up 0 bases and J gave up 5 bases; unmatched junction bases: 0. The CDR3 nucleotides are TGTGCCAGCAGTTTATCGCGGGGGACCGGGGAGCTGTTTTTT. It is translated as CASSLSRGTGELFF.

The chain uses TRBV21-1 and TRBJ2-4; TRBD2 was called by the table and not checked on the DNA. TRBV21-1 has pseudogene status. The CDR3 is 16 residues long. The CDR3 here is CASSTNGWRGKNIQYF. CDR3 sequence (DNA): TGTGCCAGCAGCACAAACGGGTGGAGAGGCAAAAACATTCAGTACTTC.

This chain joins TRBV7-2 and TRBJ1-4; 8 positions match TRBD1. The germline CDR1 and CDR2 sequences are SGHTA and FQGNSA. The V gene end was trimmed by 8 bases and the J gene end by 8 bases; junction bases not matched to a gene: 7. The CDR3 is 13 amino acids. The CDR3, as DNA: TGTGCCAGCGGTAACAGGGGGAACGAAAAACTGTTTTTT. Translating it yields CASGNRGNEKLFF.

V and J are TRBV11-2 and TRBJ2-2; 9 bases agree with TRBD1. V lost 1 base, J lost 2 bases, and 8 bases stayed unmatched. There are 18 residues in the CDR3. Germline lookup yields CDR1 SGHAT and CDR2 FQNNGV. The CDR3 coding sequence is TGTGCCAGCAGCTTAGCCTTCCCGGGACAGGGAAACACCGGGGAGCTGTTTTTT. It yields the protein CASSLAFPGQGNTGELFF.

The genes are TRBV20-1 and TRBJ1-1; D unresolved. Germline CDR1 and CDR2: DFQATT and SNEGSKA (reference sequence). The CDR3 spans 11 residues. V gave up 5 bases and J gave up 7 bases, with 11 bases separating them. Here the CDR3 reads CSACPGFEAFF. The CDR3 DNA reads as TGCAGTGCTTGCCCGGGATTTGAAGCTTTCTTT.

The chain is built from TRBV5-6 and TRBJ2-2, with TRBD1 matching over 7 bases. CDR1 is SGHDT and CDR2 is YYEEEE in the germline V gene. V lost 5 bases, J lost 0 bases, and 7 bases stayed unmatched. The CDR3 loop spans 16 amino acids. The CDR3 here is CASSSRQGANTGELFF. The CDR3 DNA sequence: TGTGCCAGCAGTAGTCGACAGGGCGCGAACACCGGGGAGCTGTTTTTT.

The sample holds one count of this clone. The chain links TRBV5-1 to TRBJ1-4; the match to TRBD1 covers 8 bases. J gave up 7 bases and V 0 bases, and 8 bases lay outside the gene matches. CDR3 length: 16 residues. In germline, CDR1 is SGHRS, CDR2 YFSETQ. CDR3 amino acids: CASSLVTGGYSEKLFF. The DNA for the CDR3 is TGCGCCAGCAGCTTGGTTACAGGGGGATACAGTGAAAAACTGTTTTTT.

The chain couples TRBV10-3 to TRBJ2-7; TRBD2 matches 12 bases. Germline loops: CDR1 ENHRY, CDR2 SYGVKD. CDR3 length: 15 residues. The V segment lost 4 bases and the J segment 6 bases; nucleotides outside the gene matches: 7. The CDR3 protein is CAISGLAGVGGEQYF. Here the CDR3 DNA reads TGTGCCATCAGTGGACTAGCGGGGGTCGGTGGCGAGCAGTACTTC.

This clone has just a few counts. V usage is TRBV10-3 and J usage is TRBJ1-5, with 10 bases that match TRBD1. Looked up from germline, CDR1 is ENHRY and CDR2 is SYGVKD. The CDR3 consists of 15 residues. V lost 3 bases, J lost 5 bases, and 4 bases stayed unmatched. The CDR3 DNA reads as TGTGCCATCAGTGATTCGGACAGGGGGTATCAGCCCCAGCATTTT. Its translation is CAISDSDRGYQPQHF.

The V call is TRBV9, the J call TRBJ1-6; 10 nucleotides match TRBD1. The germline V gene encodes CDR1 SGDLS and CDR2 YYNGEE. V was clipped by 4 bases and J by 10 bases; unmatched bases: 8. The CDR3 is 15 residues long. In DNA form, the CDR3 reads TGTGCCAGCAGCCCCCCGGGACAGGGGAGGTCACCCCTCCACTTT. Translated: CASSPPGQGRSPLHF.

The chain links TRBV4-1 to TRBJ1-4; maybe TRBD1 (5 bases). Germline V gene lookup returns CDR1 MGHRA and CDR2 YSYEKL. The CDR3 is 16 residues long. V lost 1 base and J 6 bases, leaving 15 bases between the germline ends. The CDR3, as DNA: TGCGCCAGCAGCCAAGTCAGGGCATGGGGTTATGAAAAACTGTTTTTT. It translates to CASSQVRAWGYEKLFF.